Below, 11 T cell receptor beta chains from the same sample are listed, as sequenced in a study of T cell repertoires and HLA-DP antigens. Data came from immunoSEQ multiplex PCR; TCRdb stores just in-frame clones and leaves some out. The sample carries around 100,000 clones, about 92% recorded once. These receptors have no known antigen. Sample: CD4+ T cells from PBMCs. The source of these receptors is a woman aged 18-35 years in good health and CMV-seronegative.

The chain recombines TRBV20-1 with TRBJ2-1, with D hard to call. Germline V lookup: CDR1 DFQATT, CDR2 SNEGSKA (reference sequence). Trimming took off 3 bases at V and 9 bases at J, with 9 bases between the two ends. This CDR3 is 11 amino acids long. The CDR3 bases are TGCAGTGCTAGTCCCCAGGCTGAGCAGTTCTTC. Translation: CSASPQAEQFF.

The chain recombines TRBV7-2 with TRBJ1-2, with 10 bases fitting TRBD1. Germline CDR1 and CDR2: SGHTA and FQGNSA. The CDR3 is 15 amino acids. V was pared by 0 bases and J by 8 bases, with 6 bases of the junction left unmatched. The CDR3 region is CASSLASGTGVGYTF. CDR3 nucleotides: TGTGCCAGCAGCTTAGCCTCCGGGACAGGGGTCGGCTACACCTTC. Full variable domain (rest looked up from reference TRBV7-2 and TRBJ1-2): GAGVSQSPSNKVTEKGKDVELRCDPISGHTALYWYRQSLGQGLEFLIYFQGNSAPDKSGLPSDRFSAERTGGSVSTLTIQRTQQEDSAVYLCASSLASGTGVGYTFGSGTRLTVV.

The rearrangement uses TRBV6-6 and TRBJ1-5, with 12 bases fitting TRBD1. CDR3 length: 15 amino acids. CDR1 and CDR2 (germline): MNHNY, SVGAGI (reference sequence). J was trimmed by 6 bases and V by 2 bases; bases with no gene match: 2. The DNA for the CDR3 is TGTGCCAGCAGTTACGGGACAGGGGGCGGTCAGCCCCAGCATTTT. Translation gives CASSYGTGGGQPQHF.

The rearrangement joins TRBV6-9 to TRBJ2-3; perhaps TRBD1 as D (5 bases). Between the trimmed V and J ends, which lost 8 bases and 1 base, there was a span of 10 bases. CDR3 length: 13 amino acids. Germline V CDR1 and CDR2: MNHGY, SVAAGI. This CDR3 is CASQAGRTDTQYF. In DNA form, the CDR3 reads TGTGCCAGCCAGGCAGGGCGCACAGATACGCAGTATTTT.

The chain has TRBV29-1 and TRBJ2-5; TRBD2 matches 7 bases. The CDR3 has 14 residues. The germline V gene encodes CDR1 SQVTM and CDR2 ANQGSEA. V gave up 2 bases and J gave up 4 bases; unmatched junction bases: 7. CDR3 protein: CSVEWRERGETQYF. CDR3 coding DNA: TGCAGCGTTGAATGGCGGGAGCGGGGAGAGACCCAGTACTTC.

The CDR3 DNA reads TGTGCCAGCAGGAATCTGACTCCGGCGGGCCTGTTTTTT. The encoded protein is CASRNLTPAGLFF. The chain employs TRBV28 and TRBJ1-4; D is ambiguous. The ends were cut back, 6 bases at V and 14 bases at J, with 19 bases in the middle. The CDR3 is 13 amino acids. Germline CDR1 is MDHEN and CDR2 is SYDVKM.

The chain links TRBV11-3 to TRBJ2-2; D remains unclear. The germline gives CDR1 SGHNT, CDR2 YENEEA. The V end was cut by 5 bases, the J end by 6 bases, with 10 bases between. The CDR3 runs to 13 residues. CDR3 nucleotide sequence: TGTGCCAGCAGCGCGCAGTTACCCGGGGAGCTGTTTTTT. Translation gives CASSAQLPGELFF. The whole variable domain, filled in from reference TRBV11-3 and TRBJ2-2, reads EAGVVQSPRYKIIEKKQPVAFWCNPISGHNTLYWYLQNLGQGPELLIRYENEEAVDDSQLPKDRFSAERLKGVDSTLKIQPAELGDSAVYLCASSAQLPGELFFGEGSRLTVL.

The chain employs TRBV28 and TRBJ1-1, with a tentative D call TRBD1 (6 bases). The V gene lost 7 bases and the J gene lost 10 bases, with 19 bases spanning the gap. The CDR3 loop spans 13 amino acids. Germline V lookup: CDR1 MDHEN, CDR2 SYDVKM. As DNA, the CDR3 is TGTGCCAGCAACCAGGTAGTCTCCAGGGGAGCTTTCTTT. Its translation: CASNQVVSRGAFF.

This clone has a single count. The chain has TRBV4-1 and TRBJ1-4, with D perhaps TRBD1 (6 bases). Germline CDR1 is MGHRA and CDR2 is YSYEKL. CDR3 size: 17 residues. V lost 1 base to trimming and J lost 7 bases, with 19 bases between them. In DNA form, the CDR3 reads TGCGCCAGCAGCCAAGGCGGGCGGTGGGGGCGAAGTGAAAAACTGTTTTTT. Its protein is CASSQGGRWGRSEKLFF.

The chain recombines TRBV7-3 with TRBJ1-5; D not resolved. CDR1 and CDR2 from the germline V gene are SGHTA and FQGTGA. Deletions cut 1 base from V and 4 bases from J, with 11 bases between. CDR3 length equals 15 residues. The CDR3 DNA sequence: TGTGCCAGCAGCTTAAGTAAGTGGCTGAATCAGCCCCAGCATTTT. It yields the protein CASSLSKWLNQPQHF.

This clone was picked up one time. V and J are TRBV5-1 and TRBJ2-1; 9 bases agree with TRBD2. Per germline, CDR1 SGHRS and CDR2 YFSETQ. The CDR3 runs 14 residues. J was trimmed by 7 bases and V by 2 bases; bases with no gene match: 4. DNA of the CDR3: TGCGCCAGCAGCTTTAGCGGGAGTGAAAATGAGCAGTTCTTC. Amino acids: CASSFSGSENEQFF.